This TCR beta chain was identified in a study of blood T cells in healthy people across ages. Whole-study findings and limits: Greater diversity and more naive CD4+ cells were seen in long-lived donors than in aged donors. The lack of PBMC sorting stopped any conclusive naive versus antigen-experienced comparison. It was held that diversity estimates obtained from one million T cells represented underestimates.

Germline-derived CDR1 and CDR2 are SEHNR and FQNEAQ (reference sequence). The CDR3 length is 15 residues. Trimming cost V 5 bases and J 7 bases, with 21 bases left between them. A second PCR of roughly 7 to 11 cycles used a sample-barcoded 5' primer and a J-beta primer mix. TCRdb passed the 5' RACE reads through MiXCR, listing each CDR3 protein once. The sample records roughly 1,800,000 distinct CDR3 sequences, about 50% being singletons. This clonotype came up a few times. Antigen: not known. Material for sequencing was blood. The receptor comes from a woman aged 40 to 50 in good health. This sequence joins TRBV7-9 and TRBJ2-7; D not resolved. CDR3 sequence: CASSPQGLELVEQYF. The CDR3 DNA reads as TGTGCCAGCAGCCCCCAAGGGCTAGAGCTAGTTGAGCAGTACTTC.